The text below deals with one TCR beta chain. Its target is not known. Germline assignment: CDR1 MDHEN and CDR2 SYDVKM. The CDR3 length is 15 residues. Trimming took 2 bases from V and 5 from J, leaving 15 bases between them. This sample was taken from a study of blood T cells in healthy people across ages. The second PCR ran about 7 to 12 cycles with a sample-barcoded 5' primer and J-beta primers. TCRdb re-analysed the 5' RACE reads in MiXCR, keeping a single row per CDR3 protein. The table shows around 1.5 million distinct CDR3 sequences, with roughly a third occurring only once. Notes on the study in general: Unsorted PBMCs ruled out conclusive naive versus antigen-experienced comparison.

The sequence was obtained from a woman in her twenties or thirties in good health. The V call is TRBV28, the J call TRBJ2-5; D not certain. The specimen sequenced was blood. CDR3 sequence (DNA): TGTGCCAGCAGTTTAGGTTCCCTGGCCCCGGAGACCCAGTACTTC. Translated, it gives CASSLGSLAPETQYF.